This T cell receptor (beta chain) is drawn from a study of T cell repertoires in cytomegalovirus infection. Study-level information: CMV infection and matching HLA type were both indicated by public TCR beta signatures.

Each CDR3 protein is one row after TCRdb ran MiXCR on the reads. The sample lists nearly 550,000 distinct CDR3 sequences; 16% were seen once. J lost 2 bases, V lost 5 bases, and 1 base had no gene match. Germline assignment: CDR1 SGHTA and CDR2 FQGTGA. CDR3 length: 16 amino acids. Study findings and constraints: Individuals carrying CMV plus the relevant HLA were identified by cumulative frequency of public TCR beta families. HLA-C-restricted CMV-specific TCR beta clonotypes were dominant in the ex vivo response.

Ten or more counts support this clonotype. As yet, its antigen is unknown. The rearrangement uses TRBV7-3 and TRBJ2-1, with TRBD2 identical over 15 bases. Sequences were obtained from CD8+ T cells from PBMCs. This TCR derives from a human donor in good health (CMV status not recorded). Some clones in this sample may be carry-over from other donors' samples. CDR3 amino acids: CASSRTSGRAYNEQFF. The CDR3, as DNA: TGTGCCAGCAGCAGGACTAGCGGGAGGGCCTACAATGAGCAGTTCTTC. Full variable domain (outside the CDR3, taken from reference TRBV7-3 and TRBJ2-1): GAGVSQTPSNKVTEKGKYVELRCDPISGHTALYWYRQSLGQGPEFLIYFQGTGAADDSGLPNDRFFAVRPEGSVSTLKIQRTERGDSAVYLCASSRTSGRAYNEQFFGPGTRLTVL.